The source of this T cell receptor (beta chain) is a study of cytomegalovirus exposure and HLA in healthy donors. General study results and limits: Cytomegalovirus status was reportedly diagnosed by the classifier with high specificity and sensitivity. Cytomegalovirus association was assigned to under 200 TCR beta chains. When the data were analyzed later, several of the most significant clusters appeared to be linked to common viral pathogens.

The ends were cut back, 4 bases at V and 9 bases at J, with 17 bases in the middle. Germline loops: CDR1 SGHRS, CDR2 YFSETQ. This CDR3 comprises 14 residues. With regard to this clone: No antigen is known for it.

PCR involved 60 Vbeta and 13 Jbeta primers. The protocol was immunoSEQ multiplex PCR, while the TCRdb copy is restricted to in-frame clones and leaves out a portion. The sample contains approximately 180,000 clones, 75% to 80% of which appear only once. Input material: PBMCs. This clonotype was obtained from a middle-aged man in good health and CMV-seropositive. The chain links TRBV5-1 to TRBJ2-1, with a weak D call TRBD2 (6 bases). The CDR3 spells CASSLRDSVSEQFF. The CDR3 nucleotides are TGCGCCAGCAGCCTCCGGGACTCCGTGAGTGAGCAGTTCTTC.